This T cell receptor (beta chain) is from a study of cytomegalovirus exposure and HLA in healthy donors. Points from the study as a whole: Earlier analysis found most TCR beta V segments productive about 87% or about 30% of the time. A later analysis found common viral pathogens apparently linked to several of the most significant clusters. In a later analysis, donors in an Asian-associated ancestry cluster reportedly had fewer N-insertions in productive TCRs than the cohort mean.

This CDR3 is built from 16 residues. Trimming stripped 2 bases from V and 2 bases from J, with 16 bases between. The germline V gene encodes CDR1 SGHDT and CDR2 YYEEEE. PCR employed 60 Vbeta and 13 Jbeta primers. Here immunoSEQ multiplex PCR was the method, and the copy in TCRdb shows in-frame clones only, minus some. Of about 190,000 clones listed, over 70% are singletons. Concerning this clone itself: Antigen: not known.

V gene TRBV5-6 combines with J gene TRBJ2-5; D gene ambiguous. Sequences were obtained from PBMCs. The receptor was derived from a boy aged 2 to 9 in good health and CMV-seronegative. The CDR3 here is CASSFGPKEYQETQYF. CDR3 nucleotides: TGTGCCAGCAGCTTCGGCCCGAAGGAGTATCAAGAGACCCAGTACTTC.